This T cell receptor (beta chain) was sequenced during a study of cytomegalovirus exposure and HLA in healthy donors. The PCR ran on 60 Vbeta and 13 Jbeta primers. The assay was immunoSEQ multiplex PCR, and TCRdb's table has in-frame clones only and misses some. The data contain around 150,000 clones, 79% of them seen just once; the ten biggest clones take up roughly 6%. J lost 3 bases, V lost 1 base, and 20 bases had no gene match. The CDR3 runs 20 residues. CDR1 MDHEN and CDR2 SYDVKM come from the germline V gene. This clonotype was sampled from a man between 50 and 59 years old in good health and CMV-seropositive. Sequenced: PBMCs. This chain links TRBV28 with TRBJ2-7, with 8 bases aligning to TRBD1. The CDR3 spells CASSLLAPQRTGRGVYEQYF. The CDR3 region has the DNA TGTGCCAGCAGTTTATTAGCTCCACAGCGGACAGGGCGCGGGGTCTACGAGCAGTACTTC.